The 18 T cell receptor beta chains in this list originate from one sample, sequenced in a study of naive and memory T cell subsets. The treatment is: skin biopsy from PPD injection site in Mantoux-positive individual. Cells were not sorted; total RNA input targeted about 1 to 1,100 ng. Alpha and beta constant region primers primed reverse transcription for blood and skin samples. TCRdb re-called the UMI-ligation and nested PCR reads through MiXCR, storing one row per CDR3 protein. The table has approximately 20,000 distinct CDR3 sequences, roughly 9% seen once. This specimen consisted of skin, obtained from a tuberculin skin test site. The receptors shown here come from an adult in good health.

This clonotype was detected many times. The V call is TRBV20-1, the J call TRBJ2-1; TRBD1 aligns across 8 bases. The CDR3 covers 17 residues. The germline gives CDR1 DFQATT, CDR2 SNEGSKA (reference sequence). V was pared by 6 bases and J by 2 bases, with 15 bases of the junction left unmatched. DNA of the CDR3: TGCAGTGCACGTAAACCCGGACAGGGTAGAGCCTACAATGAGCAGTTCTTC. Translation: CSARKPGQGRAYNEQFF.

This clonotype was counted at least ten times. The rearrangement uses TRBV7-6 and TRBJ2-3; unclear D gene. Trimming took 4 bases from V and 6 from J, leaving 14 bases between them. CDR1 is SGHVS and CDR2 is FNYEAQ in the germline V gene. This CDR3 spans 14 amino acids. CDR3 bases: TGTGCCAGCAGCTCCCAAGTTCCTAGGGATACGCAGTATTTT. As protein: CASSSQVPRDTQYF.

The chain combines TRBV11-2 with TRBJ2-1; 10 bases are shared with TRBD1. CDR3 length: 15 amino acids. Germline CDR1 and CDR2: SGHAT and FQNNGV. V was clipped by 4 bases and J by 2 bases; unmatched bases: 2. The CDR3 DNA reads TGTGCCAGCAGCTCAGGACAGGGGGCCTACAATGAGCAGTTCTTC. It translates to CASSSGQGAYNEQFF.

CDR3: CASSLGPLGTNEKLFF. DNA of the CDR3: TGTGCCAGCAGCTTAGGCCCCTTGGGAACTAATGAAAAACTGTTTTTT. The rearrangement uses TRBV7-2 and TRBJ1-4, with no clear D. Per germline, CDR1 SGHTA and CDR2 FQGNSA. The length of the CDR3 is 16 residues. Trimming left V 1 base short and J 1 base short, with 10 bases between.

The chain employs TRBV19 and TRBJ1-6, with D hard to call. The ends were cut back, 4 bases at V and 8 bases at J, with 9 bases in the middle. CDR1 and CDR2 from the germline V gene are LNHDA and SQIVND (reference sequence). This CDR3 spans 13 amino acids. The CDR3: CASSTTVDSPLHF. The CDR3 DNA sequence: TGTGCCAGTAGTACAACAGTAGATTCACCCCTCCACTTT.

This clonotype was recorded a few times. V and J are TRBV2 and TRBJ2-5; perhaps TRBD1 as D (6 bases). The CDR3 totals 14 residues. The V end was cut by 10 bases, the J end by 7 bases, with 22 bases between. Germline-derived CDR1 and CDR2 are SNHLY and FYNNEI. The CDR3 nucleotides are TGTGCCACCCAGACGACAGGAATTGTGCGGACCCAGTACTTC. It codes for CATQTTGIVRTQYF.

This clonotype has just a few counts. V usage is TRBV12-3 or TRBV12-4 and J usage is TRBJ2-7, with D perhaps matching TRBD1 or TRBD2 (6 bases each). Deletions cut 3 bases from V and 4 bases from J, with 13 bases between. This CDR3 has 14 residues. This CDR3 reads CASSLGQGRYEQYF. The CDR3 DNA sequence: TGTGCCAGCAGTTTGGGGCAGGGGAGGTACGAGCAGTACTTC.

This clonotype was observed a handful of times. The chain has TRBV6-5 and TRBJ2-5; 7 positions match TRBD2. V dropped 4 bases and J dropped 2; count of bases not matched to a gene: 7. Germline values: CDR1 MNHEY, CDR2 SVGAGI. The CDR3 is 15 amino acids. CDR3 protein: CASSLFGEGQETQYF. In DNA form, the CDR3 reads TGTGCCAGCAGTTTGTTCGGGGAGGGACAAGAGACCCAGTACTTC.

This clonotype was recorded a few times. The V call is TRBV19, the J call TRBJ1-2; D is possibly TRBD1 (6 bases). The CDR3 contains 15 residues. V was shortened by 0 bases and J by 4 bases, with 12 bases between the two germline ends. Germline V gene sequence: CDR1 LNHDA, CDR2 SQIVND (reference sequence). CDR3 sequence: CASSIDPGGSYGYTF. CDR3 in DNA: TGTGCCAGTAGTATAGATCCGGGGGGCTCCTATGGCTACACCTTC.

There are many counts of this clonotype. The CDR3 spells CSAGASGAFYNEQFF. CDR3 bases: TGCAGTGCGGGAGCCAGCGGGGCCTTTTACAATGAGCAGTTCTTC. This rearrangement joins TRBV20-1 to TRBJ2-1; 7 positions match TRBD2. J was trimmed by 4 bases and V by 6 bases; bases with no gene match: 12. This CDR3 spans 15 amino acids. CDR1 DFQATT and CDR2 SNEGSKA come from the germline V gene (reference sequence).

The V and J genes are TRBV7-3 and TRBJ2-3; 9 positions agree with TRBD2. V lost 5 bases to trimming and J lost 4 bases; unmatched junction nucleotides: 10. Germline CDR1 is SGHTA and CDR2 is FQGTGA. CDR3 length: 16 residues. Here the CDR3 reads CASSLLAGIIADTQYF. In DNA form, the CDR3 reads TGTGCCAGCAGCCTACTAGCGGGCATTATCGCAGATACGCAGTATTTT.

Here the CDR3 reads CASSQEAGSNQPQHF. Written as DNA, the CDR3 is TGTGCCAGCAGCCAAGAGGCTGGGAGCAATCAGCCCCAGCATTTT. This chain joins TRBV3-1 and TRBJ1-5; no clear D gene. V shed 0 bases and J shed 1 base, with 7 bases lying between them. The germline CDR1 and CDR2 sequences are LGHDT and YNNKEL (reference sequence). This CDR3 is built from 15 residues. The whole variable domain, remainder taken from reference TRBV3-1 and TRBJ1-5, is DTAVSQTPKYLVTQMGNDKSIKCEQNLGHDTMYWYKQDSKKFLKIMFSYNNKELIINETVPNRFSPKSPDKAHLNLHINSLELGDSAVYFCASSQEAGSNQPQHFGDGTRLSIL.

There are many counts of this clonotype. A read error may produce the germline difference seen at one junction end. The rearrangement uses TRBV6-8 and TRBJ1-5, with D hard to call. The CDR3 runs 14 residues. The germline V gene has CDR1 MNHGY and CDR2 SAAAGT. The CDR3 loop is CASSNSTKAQPQHF. DNA for the CDR3: TGTGCCAGCAGTAACTCGACAAAGGCTCAGCCCCAGCATTTT.

This clonotype was detected ten times or more. The rearrangement links TRBV24-1 to TRBJ2-2, with TRBD1 matching over 7 bases. The germline V gene encodes CDR1 KGHDR and CDR2 SFDVKD. The CDR3 runs 19 residues. The V segment lost 4 bases and the J segment 4 bases; nucleotides outside the gene matches: 17. As DNA, the CDR3 is TGTGCCACCAGTGACCGGGCCTATACCGGGACAGCCTTCACCGGGGAGCTGTTTTTT. It translates to CATSDRAYTGTAFTGELFF.

The V and J genes are TRBV7-9 and TRBJ2-2; 7 bases are shared with TRBD1. The CDR3 loop spans 15 amino acids. J gave up 1 base and V 5 bases, and 4 bases lay outside the gene matches. Germline CDR1 SEHNR, CDR2 FQNEAQ (reference sequence). As DNA, the CDR3 is TGTGCCAGCAGCCGGGACAGCCTGAACACCGGGGAGCTGTTTTTT. Translated: CASSRDSLNTGELFF.

This clonotype was seen only once. A read error may account for a junction end that differs from germline. The rearrangement links TRBV7-2 to TRBJ1-2; 7 nucleotides match TRBD1. Germline V gene lookup returns CDR1 SGHTA and CDR2 FQGNSA. This CDR3 contains 13 residues. The CDR3 reads CAIDREGSYGDTF. The CDR3 DNA reads TGTGCCATCGACAGGGAGGGAAGCTATGGCGACACCTTC.

This clonotype is classed as medium-sized. The chain carries TRBV2 and TRBJ2-5; 14 bases match TRBD2. The CDR3 extends over 15 amino acids. With 7 bases clipped from V and 6 bases from J, the junction kept 7 bases outside the gene matches. Germline-derived CDR1 and CDR2 are SNHLY and FYNNEI. CDR3 loop: CASIMTSGRGQTQYF. Written as DNA, the CDR3 is TGTGCCAGCATCATGACTAGCGGGAGGGGACAGACCCAGTACTTC.

The rearrangement links TRBV12-3 or TRBV12-4 to TRBJ2-7, with unresolved D. The CDR3 runs to 12 residues. V was shortened by 1 base and J by 3 bases, with 4 bases between the two germline ends. The CDR3 loop is CASSLGLYEQYF. Written as DNA, the CDR3 is TGTGCCAGCAGTTTAGGGCTCTACGAGCAGTACTTC.